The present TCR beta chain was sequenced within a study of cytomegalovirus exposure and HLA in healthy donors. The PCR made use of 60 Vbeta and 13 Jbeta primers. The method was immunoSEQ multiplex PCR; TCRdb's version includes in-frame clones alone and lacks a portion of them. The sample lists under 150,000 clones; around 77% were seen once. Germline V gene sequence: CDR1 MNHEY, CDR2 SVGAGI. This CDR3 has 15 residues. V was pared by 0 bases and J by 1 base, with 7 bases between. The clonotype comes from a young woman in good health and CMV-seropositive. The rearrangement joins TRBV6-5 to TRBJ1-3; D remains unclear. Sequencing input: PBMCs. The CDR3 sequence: CASSYSSESGNTIYF. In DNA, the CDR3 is TGTGCCAGCAGTTACTCTTCCGAGTCTGGAAACACCATATATTTT.